The 30 T cell receptor beta chains listed next were all sequenced from one sample in a study of early T cells in non-severe SARS-CoV-2 infection. One entry per CDR3 protein, called by TCRdb with MiXCR from the 5' RACE reads. The sample shows about 97,000 distinct CDR3 sequences, about 11% of them seen only once. The material was whole blood, obtained at baseline. The receptors originated from an adult who was a healthcare worker with PCR-confirmed SARS-CoV-2 infection or an uninfected control (not recorded which).

This clonotype was seen repeatedly, ten times or more. V is TRBV11-2 and J is TRBJ1-1, with no clear D. CDR1 SGHAT and CDR2 FQNNGV come from the germline V gene. Trimming removed 7 bases at V and 0 bases at J, with 18 bases between. This CDR3 spans 16 amino acids. For the CDR3, the DNA is TGTGCCAGCACCAATCCGGCGGAAACTATGAACACTGAAGCTTTCTTT. Amino acids: CASTNPAETMNTEAFF.

In this sample, this clonotype turned up a few times. This chain uses TRBV9 with TRBJ2-3; the D is unclear. In germline, CDR1 is SGDLS, CDR2 YYNGEE. V lost 1 base and J lost 5, with 5 bases in between. There are 12 residues in the CDR3. The CDR3 sequence is CASSVSEDTQYF. The CDR3 nucleotides read TGTGCCAGCAGCGTATCAGAAGATACGCAGTATTTT.

In its sample, this clonotype was seen a few times. CDR3 DNA sequence: TGTGCCATACGTAGCGATTCTAGCACAGATACGCAGTATTTT. This gives the protein CAIRSDSSTDTQYF. The chain links TRBV10-3 to TRBJ2-3; D is perhaps TRBD2 (5 bases). CDR3 length: 14 residues. Germline loops: CDR1 ENHRY, CDR2 SYGVKD. V lost 9 bases, J lost 0 bases, and 13 bases lay in between.

This clonotype was observed many times. The DNA for the CDR3 is TGCACCAGCAGCCCGGGACGTTATAGCAATCAGCCCCAGCATTTT. This translates into CTSSPGRYSNQPQHF. The rearrangement joins TRBV1 to TRBJ1-5; the D call TRBD1 from the table was never checked on the DNA. TRBV1 is shown as a pseudogene. The CDR3 has 15 residues.

There are a few counts of this clonotype. This sequence joins TRBV5-4 and TRBJ2-5; 8 bases line up with TRBD1. Germline CDR1 SGHNT, CDR2 YYREEE (reference sequence). Losses at the gene ends were 10 bases for V and 4 bases for J; bases not matched to a gene: 9. CDR3 length equals 13 residues. For the CDR3, the DNA is TGTGCCGTTCTCCAGGGGGCGGGAGAGACCCAGTACTTC. It codes for CAVLQGAGETQYF.

J is TRBJ2-7 and V is TRBV7-9; D not certain. Germline CDR1 and CDR2: SEHNR and FQNEAQ (reference sequence). The length of the CDR3 is 12 residues. Trimming shortened V by 5 bases and J by 2 bases, and 7 bases separated the two germline ends. This CDR3 is CASSPPTYEQYF. CDR3 DNA sequence: TGTGCCAGCAGCCCCCCCACCTACGAGCAGTACTTC.

The gene calls are TRBV11-2 and TRBJ2-2; D might be TRBD2 (6 bases). This CDR3 comprises 14 residues. The germline gives CDR1 SGHAT, CDR2 FQNNGV. V was pared by 6 bases and J by 6 bases, with 14 bases between. This CDR3 reads CASRDLRGAGELFF. The CDR3 nucleotides read TGTGCCAGCAGGGACCTGCGGGGAGCCGGGGAGCTGTTTTTT.

In DNA, the CDR3 is TGTGCCAGCAATGGGCTTCAGAGTACCGGGGAGCTGTTTTTT. Translation gives CASNGLQSTGELFF. The chain uses TRBV2 and TRBJ2-2; D gene ambiguous. This CDR3 is built from 14 residues. The germline V and J ends were trimmed by 7 bases and 5 bases, with 14 bases remaining between them. Germline loops: CDR1 SNHLY, CDR2 FYNNEI.

This clonotype was found a few times. The chain carries TRBV10-3 and TRBJ2-1, with a tentative D call TRBD1 (5 bases). This CDR3 contains 11 residues. With 11 bases removed from V and 7 bases from J, the gap between germline ends came to 12 bases. CDR1 is ENHRY, CDR2 SYGVKD, per germline. CDR3 nucleotide sequence: TGTGCCTCCAAACAGGAAAATGAGCAGTTCTTC. Translated: CASKQENEQFF.

This clonotype was seen at least ten times. This chain links TRBV3-1 with TRBJ2-3; 7 bases map to TRBD2. The CDR3 extends over 16 amino acids. Per the germline V gene, CDR1 is LGHDT and CDR2 is YNNKEL (reference sequence). After removal of 2 bases from V and 2 bases from J, the junction contained 7 bases not matched to a gene. CDR3 region: CASSQRLADPTDTQYF. CDR3 nucleotide sequence: TGTGCCAGCAGCCAACGACTAGCCGACCCCACAGATACGCAGTATTTT.

This clonotype was found many times. The gene calls are TRBV12-3 or TRBV12-4 and TRBJ1-2, with 10 bases that match TRBD1. The junction had 2 bases not matched to a gene; V was cut back by 5 bases and J by 2 bases. The CDR3 spans 14 residues. The CDR3 region is CASSPGQGNYGYTF. The DNA for the CDR3 is TGTGCCAGCAGTCCGGGACAGGGGAACTATGGCTACACCTTC.

This clonotype was detected many times. The chain employs TRBV3-1 and TRBJ1-6; the match to TRBD1 covers 9 bases. Germline CDR1 LGHDT, CDR2 YNNKEL (reference sequence). The CDR3 has 14 residues. Trimming removed 4 bases from V and 10 bases from J; junction bases left unmatched: 5. CDR3 sequence reads: CASSRDGTGSPLHF. The CDR3 DNA follows: TGTGCCAGCAGCCGCGACGGGACAGGGTCACCCCTCCACTTT.

The V and J genes are TRBV3-1 and TRBJ2-7; no clear D. The germline gives CDR1 LGHDT, CDR2 YNNKEL (reference sequence). V was shortened by 1 base and J by 0 bases, with 7 bases between the two germline ends. The CDR3 is made up of 14 amino acids. The CDR3 nucleotides read TGTGCCAGCAGCCAAGGTGGCACCTCCTACGAGCAGTACTTC. Protein product: CASSQGGTSYEQYF.

Only one count was recorded for this clonotype. The genes are TRBV29-1 and TRBJ1-4, with D possibly matching TRBD1 (5 bases). The CDR3 is made up of 13 amino acids. With 2 bases removed from V and 4 bases from J, the gap between germline ends came to 8 bases. Germline V gene lookup returns CDR1 SQVTM and CDR2 ANQGSEA. The CDR3 sequence: CSVEIGDNEKLFF. CDR3 nucleotide sequence: TGCAGCGTTGAAATAGGGGATAATGAAAAACTGTTTTTT. Using reference TRBV29-1 and TRBJ1-4 for the parts outside the CDR3, the full variable domain is SAVISQKPSRDICQRGTSLTIQCQVDSQVTMMFWYRQQPGQSLTLIATANQGSEATYESGFVIDKFPISRPNLTFSTLTVSNMSPEDSSIYLCSVEIGDNEKLFFGSGTQLSVL.

V and J are TRBV4-2 and TRBJ1-1; a weak D match, TRBD1 (5 bases). V gave up 4 bases and J gave up 0 bases, with 12 bases separating them. The CDR3 has 15 amino acids. Germline lookup yields CDR1 LGHNA and CDR2 YNFKEQ. CDR3 sequence: CASSPGGVMNTEAFF. The CDR3 nucleotides are TGTGCCAGCAGCCCCGGAGGGGTCATGAACACTGAAGCTTTCTTT.

This clonotype was seen a handful of times. The gene calls are TRBV21-1 and TRBJ2-2; the D segment call TRBD1 is taken from the table without a DNA check. TRBV21-1 corresponds to a pseudogene. CDR3 size: 18 residues. CDR3 sequence reads: CASTARTGTASNTGELFF. Written as DNA, the CDR3 is TGTGCCAGCACGGCACGCACCGGGACAGCTTCGAACACCGGGGAGCTGTTTTTT.

This sequence joins TRBV10-3 and TRBJ2-5, with TRBD2 identical over 13 bases. The ends lost 2 bases at V and 4 bases at J; junction bases unmatched: 1. Germline assignment: CDR1 ENHRY and CDR2 SYGVKD. CDR3 length equals 15 residues. CDR3 in DNA: TGTGCCATCAGTGAGGGACTAGCGGGAGTAGAGACCCAGTACTTC. Amino acid sequence: CAISEGLAGVETQYF.

This clonotype was seen a few times. This sequence joins TRBV19 and TRBJ1-5; 7 nucleotides line up with TRBD1. The V segment lost 6 bases and the J segment 4 bases; nucleotides outside the gene matches: 3. CDR3 length: 13 amino acids. CDR1 is LNHDA, CDR2 SQIVND, per germline (reference sequence). Here the CDR3 DNA reads TGTGCCAGTAGCTGGGACAGAAATCAGCCCCAGCATTTT. Amino acids: CASSWDRNQPQHF.

V is TRBV20-1 and J is TRBJ2-7; D ambiguous. Germline lookup yields CDR1 DFQATT and CDR2 SNEGSKA (reference sequence). Deletions cut 3 bases from V and 2 bases from J, with 5 bases between. The CDR3 sequence is 11 residues long. The CDR3 coding sequence is TGCAGTGCTAGTAATCCCTACGAGCAGTACTTC. As protein: CSASNPYEQYF.

The V and J genes are TRBV20-1 and TRBJ1-3; D ambiguous. CDR1 is DFQATT, CDR2 SNEGSKA, per germline (reference sequence). The ends were cut back, 4 bases at V and 2 bases at J, with 12 bases in the middle. The length of the CDR3 is 14 residues. The CDR3 region is CSANKVLAGNTIYF. The CDR3 nucleotides are TGCAGTGCTAACAAGGTTTTGGCTGGAAACACCATATATTTT.

With respect to this clonotype: In this CDR3 the conserved last residue, phenylalanine or tryptophan, is missing, so a read error is likely. This chain connects TRBV29-1 to TRBJ2-6; 8 bases are a match to TRBD1. V trimming: 5 bases; J trimming: 3 bases; junction bases outside the gene matches: 6. This CDR3 region has 15 residues. Germline V CDR1 and CDR2: SQVTM, ANQGSEA. CDR3 residues: CSVNQGANGANVLTS. In nucleotides, the CDR3 is TGCAGCGTTAACCAGGGGGCTAATGGGGCCAACGTCCTGACTTCC.

This clonotype showed up just a few times. The V gene is TRBV9, the J gene TRBJ2-1; D gene uncertain. The V and J ends lost 0 bases and 8 bases respectively, with 9 bases between them. The CDR3 sequence is 13 residues long. In germline, CDR1 is SGDLS, CDR2 YYNGEE. DNA for the CDR3: TGTGCCAGCAGCGTAGGGATCCCAGATGAGCAGTTCTTC. It is translated as CASSVGIPDEQFF.

This chain links TRBV2 with TRBJ2-1, with 9 bases aligning to TRBD2. Trimming at V came to 4 bases and at J to 4 bases, leaving 2 bases not matched to a gene. The CDR3 length is 14 residues. CDR1 is SNHLY, CDR2 FYNNEI, per germline. CDR3 in amino acids: CASSASGAYNEQFF. CDR3 bases: TGTGCCAGCAGTGCTAGCGGGGCGTACAATGAGCAGTTCTTC. The full variable domain, completed using reference TRBV2 and TRBJ2-1, is EPEVTQTPSHQVTQMGQEVILRCVPISNHLYFYWYRQILGQKVEFLVSFYNNEISEKSEIFDDQFSVERPDGSNFTLKIRSTKLEDSAMYFCASSASGAYNEQFFGPGTRLTVL.

This clonotype was recorded at least ten times. The gene calls are TRBV7-9 and TRBJ2-5; no firm D call. CDR1 is SEHNR, CDR2 FQNEAQ, per germline (reference sequence). The CDR3 sequence is 13 residues long. Trimming left V 5 bases short and J 5 bases short, with 12 bases between. This CDR3 reads CASSTPRWETQYF. CDR3 DNA: TGTGCCAGCAGCACTCCCCGGTGGGAGACCCAGTACTTC.

This clonotype has a handful of counts. The J gene is TRBJ2-7, the V gene TRBV11-2; D is possibly TRBD1 (6 bases). The V end was cut by 5 bases, the J end by 6 bases, with 11 bases between. The CDR3 runs to 12 residues. Per germline, CDR1 SGHAT and CDR2 FQNNGV. Here the CDR3 reads CASSPWGREQYF. As DNA, the CDR3 is TGTGCCAGCAGCCCATGGGGGCGCGAGCAGTACTTC.

V gene TRBV7-9 combines with J gene TRBJ2-5, with D tentatively TRBD1 or TRBD2 (5 bases each). This CDR3 region has 13 residues. V was trimmed by 4 bases and J by 5 bases, leaving 11 bases between them. Germline assignment: CDR1 SEHNR and CDR2 FQNEAQ (reference sequence). The CDR3 sequence is CASSSVREETQYF. The CDR3 DNA sequence: TGTGCCAGCAGCTCAGTCAGGGAGGAGACCCAGTACTTC.

This clonotype has only a few counts. V usage is TRBV11-2 and J usage is TRBJ2-7; D is unresolved. CDR3 length: 11 amino acids. Trimming left V 6 bases short and J 3 bases short, with 6 bases between. CDR1 and CDR2 from the germline V gene are SGHAT and FQNNGV. CDR3 DNA: TGTGCCAGCAGGGCCTACTACGAGCAGTACTTC. Protein product: CASRAYYEQYF.

The rearrangement joins TRBV20-1 to TRBJ1-2; 7 nucleotides align to TRBD1. CDR3 length equals 13 residues. Germline V gene data show CDR1 as DFQATT and CDR2 as SNEGSKA (reference sequence). J lost 4 bases, V lost 4 bases, and 6 bases had no gene match. The CDR3 loop is CSAILTGRYGYTF. DNA for the CDR3: TGCAGTGCTATCCTGACAGGGCGCTATGGCTACACCTTC.

This clonotype turned up a few times. This chain connects TRBV12-3 or TRBV12-4 to TRBJ2-2; D not certain. V lost 6 bases and J 3 bases, leaving 2 bases between the germline ends. This CDR3 has 11 residues. CDR3 coding DNA: TGTGCCAGCAGCTACACCGGGGAGCTGTTTTTT. Amino acids: CASSYTGELFF.

V is TRBV18 and J is TRBJ2-7, with D perhaps TRBD2 (5 bases). Germline CDR1 reads KGHSH; CDR2 reads LQKENI. The CDR3 runs to 14 residues. Trimming removed 5 bases at V and 5 bases at J, with 16 bases between. CDR3 nucleotide sequence: TGTGCCAGCTCATCGTTAATTACCGGGGACGAGCAGTACTTC. Translation: CASSSLITGDEQYF.